The 18 T cell receptor beta chains listed next were all sequenced from one sample in a study of T cell changes during pregnancy in multiple sclerosis. Clones were sequenced by immunoSEQ multiplex PCR, and TCRdb holds only the in-frame ones, with some missing. The data show 40,000 or so clones, with about 88% seen just once and approximately 4.5% held by the top ten. Sequencing used CD8+ T cells from peripheral blood mononuclear cells, obtained in the first trimester of pregnancy. The receptors shown here come from a female donor with multiple sclerosis, enrolled in a pregnancy study.

The rearrangement uses TRBV2 and TRBJ2-4; 8 bases are shared with TRBD2. V was pared by 4 bases and J by 6 bases, with 5 bases of the junction left unmatched. The CDR3 is made up of 14 amino acids. Germline CDR1 reads SNHLY; CDR2 reads FYNNEI. CDR3 amino acids: CASSARGLANIQYF. For the CDR3, the DNA is TGTGCCAGCAGTGCCCGCGGACTAGCAAACATTCAGTACTTC.

The chain combines TRBV6-5 with TRBJ1-2; perhaps TRBD1 as D (6 bases). The germline V gene encodes CDR1 MNHEY and CDR2 SVGAGI. V lost 0 bases, J lost 4 bases, and 15 bases lay in between. This CDR3 spans 16 amino acids. The CDR3 is CASSYSQPDRLYGYTF. In nucleotides, the CDR3 is TGTGCCAGCAGTTACTCCCAACCCGACAGGCTCTATGGCTACACCTTC.

The rearrangement joins TRBV19 to TRBJ1-1; D is unresolved. The CDR3 totals 15 residues. Trimming took 6 bases from V and 4 from J, leaving 18 bases between them. Germline CDR1 is LNHDA and CDR2 is SQIVND (reference sequence). CDR3 sequence (DNA): TGTGCCAGTAGCACCCTCCCGGGGTTCGGCACTGAAGCTTTCTTT. It yields the protein CASSTLPGFGTEAFF.

The V call is TRBV6-6, the J call TRBJ1-6; D possibly corresponds to TRBD1 (6 bases). The germline gives CDR1 MNHNY, CDR2 SVGAGI (reference sequence). The CDR3 length is 15 residues. V was clipped by 5 bases and J by 2 bases, with 10 bases between them. The CDR3, as DNA: TGTGCCAGCAGTACAGGGCCTCCCTATAATTCACCCCTCCACTTT. This translates into CASSTGPPYNSPLHF.

V usage is TRBV7-3 and J usage is TRBJ2-1; TRBD1 aligns across 9 bases. The V gene's germline CDR1 is SGHTA and CDR2 FQGTGA. Losses at the gene ends were 5 bases for V and 3 bases for J; bases not matched to a gene: 5. The CDR3 is 15 residues long. The CDR3 loop is CASSPGTGLYNEQFF. CDR3 nucleotide sequence: TGTGCCAGCAGCCCCGGGACAGGGCTCTACAATGAGCAGTTCTTC.

V and J are TRBV6-1 and TRBJ1-1, with 11 bases that match TRBD1. The CDR3 loop spans 15 amino acids. The V segment lost 3 bases and the J segment 7 bases; nucleotides outside the gene matches: 7. CDR1 is MNHNS, CDR2 SASEGT, per germline. In nucleotides, the CDR3 is TGTGCCAGCAGTGACGGGACAGGGGGTTTCATTGAAGCTTTCTTT. Protein sequence: CASSDGTGGFIEAFF.

This rearrangement joins TRBV9 to TRBJ1-2, with D tentatively TRBD1 (6 bases). There are 14 residues in the CDR3. Trimming left V 0 bases short and J 4 bases short, with 10 bases between. CDR1 is SGDLS and CDR2 is YYNGEE in the germline V gene. CDR3 DNA sequence: TGTGCCAGCAGCGTAGCTGACAGGCCCTATGGCTACACCTTC. Protein product: CASSVADRPYGYTF.

The J gene is TRBJ2-1, the V gene TRBV7-9; possible D gene TRBD1, 6 bases. The CDR3 has 13 amino acids. Trimming removed 6 bases at V and 9 bases at J, with 15 bases between. Per germline, CDR1 SEHNR and CDR2 FQNEAQ (reference sequence). The CDR3 sequence: CASSPQGVGEQFF. The CDR3 nucleotides read TGTGCCAGCAGTCCACAGGGAGTAGGTGAGCAGTTCTTC.

This chain connects TRBV7-6 to TRBJ1-3; D is undetermined. CDR1 and CDR2 from the germline V gene are SGHVS and FNYEAQ. CDR3 size: 15 residues. The V end lost 1 base, the J end lost 0 bases, and 7 bases lay between the germline ends. CDR3 residues: CASSLDRGSGNTIYF. The CDR3 DNA reads TGTGCCAGCAGCTTAGATCGAGGCTCTGGAAACACCATATATTTT.

The CDR3 sequence: CASSHNRAAQGYTF. CDR3 bases: TGCGCCAGCAGCCACAACAGGGCCGCCCAGGGCTACACCTTC. This chain links TRBV4-3 with TRBJ1-2; possible D gene TRBD1, 6 bases. V was trimmed by 3 bases and J by 8 bases, leaving 16 bases between them. The CDR3 spans 14 residues. The germline V gene has CDR1 LGHNA and CDR2 YSLEER.

The chain uses TRBV7-6 and TRBJ2-3; D not resolved. CDR3 length: 13 residues. Per germline, CDR1 SGHVS and CDR2 FNYEAQ. Trimming pared 1 base from V and 6 bases from J, leaving 8 bases between. CDR3 sequence reads: CASSLEIGDTQYF. In nucleotides, the CDR3 is TGTGCCAGCAGCTTAGAAATCGGTGATACGCAGTATTTT.

The chain employs TRBV9 and TRBJ2-1; tentative D call: TRBD2 (7 bases). CDR3 length equals 15 residues. The V end lost 0 bases, the J end lost 7 bases, and 14 bases lay between the germline ends. Germline lookup yields CDR1 SGDLS and CDR2 YYNGEE. In DNA form, the CDR3 reads TGTGCCAGCAGCGTAGGTGGGGGGGCGCGGAATGAGCAGTTCTTC. The encoded protein is CASSVGGGARNEQFF.

This clone showed up just a few times. The rearrangement uses TRBV6-5 and TRBJ1-1, with 7 positions matching TRBD1. The CDR3 contains 12 residues. Germline V gives CDR1 MNHEY, CDR2 SVGAGI. V gave up 6 bases and J gave up 7 bases; unmatched junction bases: 5. The DNA for the CDR3 is TGTGCCAGCAGCCCCGGGACAGTTGAAGCTTTCTTT. It codes for CASSPGTVEAFF.

V is TRBV4-2 and J is TRBJ1-1; D unclear. Looked up from germline, CDR1 is LGHNA and CDR2 is YNFKEQ. V lost 1 base, J lost 2 bases, and 8 bases lay in between. The CDR3 extends over 14 amino acids. CDR3 nucleotide sequence: TGTGCCAGCAGCCAAGCCATCATTAACACTGAAGCTTTCTTT. Amino acids: CASSQAIINTEAFF.

The rearrangement links TRBV19 to TRBJ1-1, with a tentative D call TRBD1 (6 bases). Germline V gene sequence: CDR1 LNHDA, CDR2 SQIVND (reference sequence). With 0 bases removed from V and 10 bases from J, the gap between germline ends came to 15 bases. CDR3 length: 14 amino acids. The chain's CDR3 is CASSIDRDRLGAFF. CDR3 coding DNA: TGTGCCAGTAGTATAGATCGCGACAGGCTGGGAGCTTTCTTT.

The chain joins TRBV9 to TRBJ2-3, with TRBD2 matching 9 bases. V was pared by 1 base and J by 1 base, with 4 bases of the junction left unmatched. Per germline, CDR1 SGDLS and CDR2 YYNGEE. This CDR3 spans 16 amino acids. The CDR3: CASSVFGGGGTDTQYF. The DNA for the CDR3 is TGTGCCAGCAGCGTATTTGGCGGGGGGGGCACAGATACGCAGTATTTT. Full variable domain (remainder filled in from reference TRBV9 and TRBJ2-3): DSGVTQTPKHLITATGQRVTLRCSPRSGDLSVYWYQQSLDQGLQFLIQYYNGEERAKGNILERFSAQQFPDLHSELNLSSLELGDSALYFCASSVFGGGGTDTQYFGPGTRLTVL.

The V gene is TRBV7-9, the J gene TRBJ2-1, with a possible D match to TRBD1 (6 bases). CDR1 and CDR2 (germline): SEHNR, FQNEAQ (reference sequence). The CDR3 has 15 amino acids. V lost 4 bases and J 2 bases, leaving 12 bases between the germline ends. The CDR3 is CASSSSGDPYNEQFF. As DNA, the CDR3 is TGTGCCAGCAGCTCCTCAGGGGATCCCTACAATGAGCAGTTCTTC.

This clone was detected only once. The rearrangement joins TRBV29-1 to TRBJ1-1; D gene uncertain. The CDR3 has 9 amino acids. Trimming cost V 4 bases and J 9 bases, with 6 bases left between them. Germline values: CDR1 SQVTM, CDR2 ANQGSEA. The CDR3 nucleotides are TGCAGCGTTGCTCCTAAAGCTTTCTTT. Translation gives CSVAPKAFF.